This record concerns one T cell receptor beta chain sequence. Method: immunoSEQ multiplex PCR; TCRdb's copy keeps in-frame clones and lacks some. The profile shows 150,000 to 200,000 clones, about nine tenths of them singletons. The data derive from a study of T cell responses to AZD1222 COVID-19 vaccine. There are 12 residues in the CDR3. V dropped 5 bases and J dropped 3 bases, with 8 bases sitting between them. The germline V gene encodes CDR1 MDHEN and CDR2 SYDVKM. The TCR sequence derives from an adult in good health. The chain joins TRBV28 to TRBJ2-7; perhaps TRBD1 as D (5 bases). The sequencing used peripheral blood, collected on day 0 of AZD1222 vaccination. As DNA, the CDR3 is TGTGCCAGCAGTCCACAGGACTACGAGCAGTACTTC. Amino acid sequence: CASSPQDYEQYF. Variable domain in full (rest from reference TRBV28 and TRBJ2-7): DVKVTQSSRYLVKRTGEKVFLECVQDMDHENMFWYRQDPGLGLRLIYFSYDVKMKEKGDIPEGYSVSREKKERFSLILESASTNQTSMYLCASSPQDYEQYFGPGTRLTVT.